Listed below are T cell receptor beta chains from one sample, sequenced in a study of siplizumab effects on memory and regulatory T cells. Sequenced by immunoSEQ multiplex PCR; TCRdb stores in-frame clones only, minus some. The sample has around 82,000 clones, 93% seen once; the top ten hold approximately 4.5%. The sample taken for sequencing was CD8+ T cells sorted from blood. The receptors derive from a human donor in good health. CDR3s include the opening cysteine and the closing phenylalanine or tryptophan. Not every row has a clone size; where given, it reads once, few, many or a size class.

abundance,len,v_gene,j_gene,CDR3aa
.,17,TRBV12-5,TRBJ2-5,CASGLATTPASQETQYF
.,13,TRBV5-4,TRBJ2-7,CASSKYRGGEQYF
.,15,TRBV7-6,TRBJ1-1,CASSTLQGAGTEAFF
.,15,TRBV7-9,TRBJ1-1,CASSPRGREITEAFF
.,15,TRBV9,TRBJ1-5,CASSVGPGGNQPQHF
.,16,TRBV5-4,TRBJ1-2,CASSLMPQGVNYGYTF
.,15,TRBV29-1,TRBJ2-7,CSVVKTESNSYEQYF
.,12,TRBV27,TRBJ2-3,CASSLAGDTQYF
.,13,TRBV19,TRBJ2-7,CASSSQGYGEQYF
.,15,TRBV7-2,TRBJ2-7,CASSFPGQGYFEQYF
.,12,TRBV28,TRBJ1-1,CASSLWVTEAFF
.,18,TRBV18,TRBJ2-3,CASSPPGLAASRTDTQYF
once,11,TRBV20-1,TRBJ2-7,CSARDSYEQYF
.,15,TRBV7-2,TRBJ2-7,CASSLTGTFSYEQYF
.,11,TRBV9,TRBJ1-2,CASSAIHGYTF
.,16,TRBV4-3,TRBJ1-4,CASSQEEGTGGQKLFF
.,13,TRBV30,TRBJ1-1,CAGTGEGHTEAFF
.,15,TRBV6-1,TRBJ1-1,CASRQKGGQNTEAFF
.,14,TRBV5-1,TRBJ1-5,CASSPGSGRQPQHF
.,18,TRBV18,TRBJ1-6,CASSPVNPGGSYNSPLHF
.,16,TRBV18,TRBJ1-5,CASSPGEPLSNQPQHF
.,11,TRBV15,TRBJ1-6,CATGSNSPLHF
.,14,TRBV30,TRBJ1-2,CAWSPGQGYYGYTF
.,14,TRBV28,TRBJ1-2,CASSFRGNNYGYTF